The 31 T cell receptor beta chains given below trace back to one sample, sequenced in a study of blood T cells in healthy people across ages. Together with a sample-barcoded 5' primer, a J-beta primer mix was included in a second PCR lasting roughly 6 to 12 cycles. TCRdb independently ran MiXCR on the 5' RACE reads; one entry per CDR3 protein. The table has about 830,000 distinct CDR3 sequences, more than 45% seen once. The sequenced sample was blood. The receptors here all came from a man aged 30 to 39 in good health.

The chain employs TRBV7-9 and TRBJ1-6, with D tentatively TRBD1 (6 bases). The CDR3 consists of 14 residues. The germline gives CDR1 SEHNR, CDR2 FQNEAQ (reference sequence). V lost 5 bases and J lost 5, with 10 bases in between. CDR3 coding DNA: TGTGCCAGCAGCAGGGGGGTAAATAATTCACCCCTCCACTTT. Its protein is CASSRGVNNSPLHF.

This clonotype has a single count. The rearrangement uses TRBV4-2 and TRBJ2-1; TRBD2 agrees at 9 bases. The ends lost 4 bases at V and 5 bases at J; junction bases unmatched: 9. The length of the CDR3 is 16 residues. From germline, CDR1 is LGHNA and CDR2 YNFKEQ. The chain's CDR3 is CASSRDLAGTHNEQFF. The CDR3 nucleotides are TGTGCCAGCAGCCGGGATCTAGCGGGAACCCACAATGAGCAGTTCTTC.

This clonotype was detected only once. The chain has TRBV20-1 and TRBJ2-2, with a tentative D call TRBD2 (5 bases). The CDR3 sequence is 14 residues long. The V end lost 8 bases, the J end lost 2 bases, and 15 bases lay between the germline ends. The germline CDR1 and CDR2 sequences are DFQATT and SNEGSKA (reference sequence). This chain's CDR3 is CSTLSGKNTGELFF. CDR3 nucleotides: TGCAGTACCCTGAGCGGAAAAAACACCGGGGAGCTGTTTTTT.

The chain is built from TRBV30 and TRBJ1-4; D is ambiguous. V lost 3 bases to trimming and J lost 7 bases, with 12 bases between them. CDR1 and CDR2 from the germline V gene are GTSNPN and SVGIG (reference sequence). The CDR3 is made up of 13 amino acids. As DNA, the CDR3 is TGTGCCTGGAGGGGCAGTCGGAGTGAAAAACTGTTTTTT. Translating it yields CAWRGSRSEKLFF.

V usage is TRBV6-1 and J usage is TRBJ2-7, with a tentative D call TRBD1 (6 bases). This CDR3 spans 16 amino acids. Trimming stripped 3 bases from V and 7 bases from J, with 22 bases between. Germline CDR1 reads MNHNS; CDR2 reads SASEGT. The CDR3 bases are TGTGCCAGCAGTGATCGCAGGGGTCCCACCGATGGGGAGCAGTACTTC. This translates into CASSDRRGPTDGEQYF.

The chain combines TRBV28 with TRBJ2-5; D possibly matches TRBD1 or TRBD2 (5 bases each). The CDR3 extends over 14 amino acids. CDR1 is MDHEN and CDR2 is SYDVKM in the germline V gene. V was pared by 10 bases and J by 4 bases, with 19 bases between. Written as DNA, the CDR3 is TGTGCCATACAAGGGACGATGCGGGCAGAGACCCAGTACTTC. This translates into CAIQGTMRAETQYF.

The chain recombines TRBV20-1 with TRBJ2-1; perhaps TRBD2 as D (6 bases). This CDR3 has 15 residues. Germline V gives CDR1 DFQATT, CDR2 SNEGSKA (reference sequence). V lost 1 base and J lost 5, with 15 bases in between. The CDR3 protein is CSARGLRDFNNEQFF. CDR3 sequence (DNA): TGCAGTGCTAGAGGCCTCCGGGACTTTAACAATGAGCAGTTCTTC.

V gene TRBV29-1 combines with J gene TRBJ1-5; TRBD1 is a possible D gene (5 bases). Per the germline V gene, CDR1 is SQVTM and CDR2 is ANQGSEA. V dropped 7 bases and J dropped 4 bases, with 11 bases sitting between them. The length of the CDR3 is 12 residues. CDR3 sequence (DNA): TGCAGCGCTGCCTCAGGGAATCAGCCCCAGCATTTT. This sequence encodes CSAASGNQPQHF.

CDR3 residues: CASSSEYTGELFF. The CDR3 DNA reads TGTGCCAGCAGTTCCGAGTACACCGGGGAGCTGTTTTTT. The V gene is TRBV12-3 or TRBV12-4, the J gene TRBJ2-2; D call uncertain. The CDR3 contains 13 residues. V lost 4 bases and J 3 bases, leaving 6 bases between the germline ends.

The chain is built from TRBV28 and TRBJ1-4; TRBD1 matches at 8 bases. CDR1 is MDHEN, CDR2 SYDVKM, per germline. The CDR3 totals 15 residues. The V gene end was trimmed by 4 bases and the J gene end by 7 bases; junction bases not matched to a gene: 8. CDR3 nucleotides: TGTGCCAGCAGTTCCCCAGGGGGCTCGGGTGAAAAACTGTTTTTT. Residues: CASSSPGGSGEKLFF.

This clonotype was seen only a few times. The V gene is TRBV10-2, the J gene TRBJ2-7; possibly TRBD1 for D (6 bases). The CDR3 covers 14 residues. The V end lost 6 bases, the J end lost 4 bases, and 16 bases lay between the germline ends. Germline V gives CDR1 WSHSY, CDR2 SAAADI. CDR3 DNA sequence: TGCGCCAGCAGGGATCGACAGGATCCTTACGAGCAGTACTTC. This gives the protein CASRDRQDPYEQYF.

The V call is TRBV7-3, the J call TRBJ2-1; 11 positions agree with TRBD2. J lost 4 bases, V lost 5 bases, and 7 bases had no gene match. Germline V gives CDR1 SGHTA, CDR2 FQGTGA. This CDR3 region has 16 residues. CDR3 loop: CASSGGTSGDYNEQFF. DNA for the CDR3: TGTGCCAGCAGCGGCGGGACTAGCGGAGATTACAATGAGCAGTTCTTC.

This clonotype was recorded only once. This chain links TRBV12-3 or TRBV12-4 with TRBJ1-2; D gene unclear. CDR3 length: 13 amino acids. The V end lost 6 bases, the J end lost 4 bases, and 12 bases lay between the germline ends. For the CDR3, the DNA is TGTGCCAGCAGCAACCGGCCAACCTATGGCTACACCTTC. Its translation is CASSNRPTYGYTF.

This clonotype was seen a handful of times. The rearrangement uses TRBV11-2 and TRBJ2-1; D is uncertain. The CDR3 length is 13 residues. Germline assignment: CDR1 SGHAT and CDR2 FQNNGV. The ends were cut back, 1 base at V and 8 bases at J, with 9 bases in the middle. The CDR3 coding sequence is TGTGCCAGCAGCTTAGGGGCTGGGGATGAGCAGTTCTTC. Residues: CASSLGAGDEQFF. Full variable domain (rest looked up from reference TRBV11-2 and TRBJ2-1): EAGVAQSPRYKIIEKRQSVAFWCNPISGHATLYWYQQILGQGPKLLIQFQNNGVVDDSQLPKDRFSAERLKGVDSTLKIQPAKLEDSAVYLCASSLGAGDEQFFGPGTRLTVL.

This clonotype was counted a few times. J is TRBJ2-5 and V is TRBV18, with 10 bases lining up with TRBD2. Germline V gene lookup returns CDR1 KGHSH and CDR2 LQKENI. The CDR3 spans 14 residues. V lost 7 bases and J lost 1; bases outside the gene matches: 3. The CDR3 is CASFKRGGQETQYF. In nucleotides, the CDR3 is TGTGCCAGCTTCAAGCGGGGGGGCCAAGAGACCCAGTACTTC.

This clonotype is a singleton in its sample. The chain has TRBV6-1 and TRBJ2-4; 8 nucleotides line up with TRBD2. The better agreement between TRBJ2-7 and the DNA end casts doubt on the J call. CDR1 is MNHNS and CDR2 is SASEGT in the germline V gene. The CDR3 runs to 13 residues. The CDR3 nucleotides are TGTGCCAGCAGTGAGCGGGAGGCCTACGAGCAGTACTTC. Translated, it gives CASSEREAYEQYF.

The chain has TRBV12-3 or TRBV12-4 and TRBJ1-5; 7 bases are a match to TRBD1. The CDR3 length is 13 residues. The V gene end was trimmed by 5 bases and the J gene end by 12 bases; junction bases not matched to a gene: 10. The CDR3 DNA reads TGTGCCAGCAGTGTACGACAGGGAGCGGTCCAGCATTTT. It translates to CASSVRQGAVQHF.

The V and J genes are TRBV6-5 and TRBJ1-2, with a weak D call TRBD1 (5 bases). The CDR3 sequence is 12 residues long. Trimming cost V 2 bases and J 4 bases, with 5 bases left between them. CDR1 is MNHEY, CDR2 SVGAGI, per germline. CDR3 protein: CASSYQGYGYTF. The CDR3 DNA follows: TGTGCCAGCAGTTACCAGGGCTATGGCTACACCTTC.

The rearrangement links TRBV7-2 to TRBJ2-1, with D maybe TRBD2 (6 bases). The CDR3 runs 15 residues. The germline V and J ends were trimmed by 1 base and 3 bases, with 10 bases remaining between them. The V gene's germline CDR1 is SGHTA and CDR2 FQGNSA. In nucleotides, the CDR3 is TGTGCCAGCAGCTTAGAGGCTAGCGACTACAATGAGCAGTTCTTC. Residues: CASSLEASDYNEQFF.

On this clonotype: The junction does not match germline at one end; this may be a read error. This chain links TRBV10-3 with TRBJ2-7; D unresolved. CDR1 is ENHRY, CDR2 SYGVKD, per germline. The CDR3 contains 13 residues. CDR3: CAVSASDPYEQYF. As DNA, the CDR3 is TGTGCCGTCAGTGCGAGCGACCCCTACGAGCAGTACTTC.

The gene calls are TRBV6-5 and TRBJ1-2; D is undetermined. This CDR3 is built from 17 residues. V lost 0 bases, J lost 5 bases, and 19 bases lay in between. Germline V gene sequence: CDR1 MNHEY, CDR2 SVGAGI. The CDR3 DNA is TGTGCCAGCAGTTACTCTTGGCGGGGTCTACCTGAATATGGCTACACCTTC. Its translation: CASSYSWRGLPEYGYTF.

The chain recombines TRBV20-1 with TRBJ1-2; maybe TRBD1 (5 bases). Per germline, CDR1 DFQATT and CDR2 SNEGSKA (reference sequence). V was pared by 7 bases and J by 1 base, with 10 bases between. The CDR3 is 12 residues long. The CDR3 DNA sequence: TGCAGTGTCCGGACAAGTAACTATGGCTACACCTTC. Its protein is CSVRTSNYGYTF.

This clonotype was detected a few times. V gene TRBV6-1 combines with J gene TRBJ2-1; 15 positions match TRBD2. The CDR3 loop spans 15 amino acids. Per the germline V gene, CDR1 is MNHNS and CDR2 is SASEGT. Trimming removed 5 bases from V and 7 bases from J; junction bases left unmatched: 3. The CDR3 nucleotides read TGTGCCAGCAGTTGGACTAGCGGGGGGGCGAATGAGCAGTTCTTC. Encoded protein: CASSWTSGGANEQFF.

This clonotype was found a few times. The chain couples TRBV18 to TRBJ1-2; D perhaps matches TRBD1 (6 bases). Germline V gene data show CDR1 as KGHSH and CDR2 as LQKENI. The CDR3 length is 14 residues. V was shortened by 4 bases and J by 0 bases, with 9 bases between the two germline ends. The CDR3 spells CASSLGDTNYGYTF. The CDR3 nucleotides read TGTGCCAGCTCACTAGGGGACACTAACTATGGCTACACCTTC.

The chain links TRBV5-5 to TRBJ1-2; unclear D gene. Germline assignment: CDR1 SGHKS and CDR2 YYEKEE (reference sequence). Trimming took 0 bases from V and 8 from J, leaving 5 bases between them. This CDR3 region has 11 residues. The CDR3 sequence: CASSLVRGYTF. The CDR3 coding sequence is TGTGCCAGCAGCTTGGTGCGAGGCTACACCTTC.

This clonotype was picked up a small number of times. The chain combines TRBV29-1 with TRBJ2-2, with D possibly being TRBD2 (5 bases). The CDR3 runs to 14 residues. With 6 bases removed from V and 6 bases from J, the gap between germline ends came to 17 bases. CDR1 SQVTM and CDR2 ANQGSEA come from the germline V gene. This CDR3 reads CSVREWELAGELFF. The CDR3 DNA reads TGCAGCGTGAGGGAGTGGGAGTTGGCCGGGGAGCTGTTTTTT.

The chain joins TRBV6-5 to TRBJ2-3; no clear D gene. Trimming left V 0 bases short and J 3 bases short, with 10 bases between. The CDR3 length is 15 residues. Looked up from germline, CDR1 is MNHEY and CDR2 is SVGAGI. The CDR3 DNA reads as TGTGCCAGCAGTTACTCGGCGCTACCAACAGATACGCAGTATTTT. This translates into CASSYSALPTDTQYF.

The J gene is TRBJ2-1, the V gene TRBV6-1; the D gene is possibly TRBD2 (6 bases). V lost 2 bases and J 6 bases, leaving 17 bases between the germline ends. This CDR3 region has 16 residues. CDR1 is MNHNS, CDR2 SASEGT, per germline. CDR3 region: CASSECFGGACNEQFF. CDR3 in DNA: TGTGCCAGCAGTGAATGTTTCGGGGGAGCCTGCAATGAGCAGTTCTTC.

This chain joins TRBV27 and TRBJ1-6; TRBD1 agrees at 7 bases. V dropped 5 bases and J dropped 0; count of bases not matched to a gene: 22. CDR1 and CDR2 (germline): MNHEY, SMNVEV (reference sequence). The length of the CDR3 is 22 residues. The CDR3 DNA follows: TGTGCCAGCAGTACCGAGTGGGGGACAGAGAAACTTGGAAGCTCCTATAATTCACCCCTCCACTTT. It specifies CASSTEWGTEKLGSSYNSPLHF.

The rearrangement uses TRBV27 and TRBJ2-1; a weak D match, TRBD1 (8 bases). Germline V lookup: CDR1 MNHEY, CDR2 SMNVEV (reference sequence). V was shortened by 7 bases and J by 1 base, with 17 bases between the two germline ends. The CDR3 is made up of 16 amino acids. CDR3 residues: CASTGQGGSSYNEQFF. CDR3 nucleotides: TGTGCCAGCACCGGACAGGGCGGGAGTTCCTACAATGAGCAGTTCTTC.

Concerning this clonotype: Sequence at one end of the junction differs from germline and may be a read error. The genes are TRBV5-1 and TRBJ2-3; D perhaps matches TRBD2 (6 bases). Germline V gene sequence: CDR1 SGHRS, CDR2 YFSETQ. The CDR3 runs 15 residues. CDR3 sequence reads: CASSLGPGDADTQYF. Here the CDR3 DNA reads TGCGCTAGCAGCTTGGGCCCGGGGGACGCAGATACGCAGTATTTT.